Below, 21 T cell receptor beta chains from the same sample are listed, as sequenced in a study of shared clonotypes between healthy human individuals. Assay: immunoSEQ multiplex PCR; the TCRdb copy retains only in-frame clones and omits some. The table lists about 2 million clones, roughly 94% of them singletons. The sequencing input was naive CD4+ T cells sorted from blood. Subset here: CD45RA+ positively selected. Every receptor here comes from a man between 18 and 35 years old in good health.

On this clone itself: Other DNA variants within this sample encode the same CDR3. The chain has TRBV7-9 and TRBJ2-3; D gene uncertain. Per the germline V gene, CDR1 is SEHNR and CDR2 is FQNEAQ (reference sequence). The CDR3 has 12 residues. V lost 5 bases to trimming and J lost 5 bases, with 8 bases between them. The CDR3 here is CASSLQGDTQYF. CDR3 bases: TGTGCCAGCAGCCTACAAGGAGATACGCAGTATTTT.

J is TRBJ1-2 and V is TRBV28; maybe TRBD1 (5 bases). The germline V gene has CDR1 MDHEN and CDR2 SYDVKM. The CDR3 runs to 16 residues. The V end lost 3 bases, the J end lost 4 bases, and 18 bases lay between the germline ends. In DNA form, the CDR3 reads TGTGCCAGCAGTTTCCGCCGCGCAGGGTTGGCCTATGGCTACACCTTC. The encoded protein is CASSFRRAGLAYGYTF.

In DNA, the CDR3 is TGCGCCAGCAGCGCGGGGACAGGGGGCCTTGAGCAGTTCTTC. It codes for CASSAGTGGLEQFF. The chain joins TRBV5-1 to TRBJ2-1, with 12 positions matching TRBD1. V lost 4 bases, J lost 9 bases, and 5 bases stayed unmatched. The germline V gene encodes CDR1 SGHRS and CDR2 YFSETQ. This CDR3 spans 14 amino acids.

The chain uses TRBV5-1 and TRBJ2-3; unclear D gene. The length of the CDR3 is 14 residues. CDR1 SGHRS and CDR2 YFSETQ come from the germline V gene. Trimming removed 2 bases at V and 0 bases at J, with 7 bases between. Here the CDR3 DNA reads TGCGCCAGCAGCTTTTATTCTAGCACAGATACGCAGTATTTT. It specifies CASSFYSSTDTQYF.

The chain carries TRBV21-1 and TRBJ2-6. TRBV21-1 is shown as a pseudogene. The CDR3 extends over 14 amino acids. CDR3 coding DNA: TGTGCCAGCAGAGGTCCTCTGCGTGCCAACGTCCTGACTTTC. Encoded protein: CASRGPLRANVLTF.

This sequence joins TRBV18 and TRBJ1-1; D uncertain. V dropped 0 bases and J dropped 11 bases, with 13 bases sitting between them. Germline loops: CDR1 KGHSH, CDR2 LQKENI. The CDR3 sequence is 13 residues long. The CDR3 nucleotides read TGTGCCAGCTCACCACCGGTCTCCCTAGAGGCTTTCTTT. As protein: CASSPPVSLEAFF.

For the CDR3, the DNA is TGCGCCAGCAGCCGGACAGGGGCGAACGAGCAGTACTTC. Translating it yields CASSRTGANEQYF. This sequence joins TRBV5-1 and TRBJ2-7; 9 bases are a match to TRBD1. Per germline, CDR1 SGHRS and CDR2 YFSETQ. Germline trimming cut 4 bases from V and 5 bases from J; bases unmatched to any gene: 4. The CDR3 has 13 residues.

This clone has just one count. The chain joins TRBV9 to TRBJ2-7; tentative D call: TRBD1 (7 bases). CDR1 SGDLS and CDR2 YYNGEE come from the germline V gene. The CDR3 extends over 14 amino acids. V dropped 4 bases and J dropped 3 bases, with 14 bases sitting between them. The CDR3 reads CASSKSQGGYEQYF. The CDR3 DNA reads as TGTGCCAGCAGCAAGAGTCAGGGGGGCTACGAGCAGTACTTC.

This chain joins TRBV5-1 and TRBJ2-1, with 14 bases aligning to TRBD2. CDR3 size: 15 residues. The germline gives CDR1 SGHRS, CDR2 YFSETQ. V lost 4 bases to trimming and J lost 8 bases; unmatched junction nucleotides: 5. This chain's CDR3 is CASSMGLAGVDEQFF. The CDR3 nucleotides are TGCGCCAGCAGCATGGGACTAGCGGGAGTTGATGAGCAGTTCTTC.

The chain couples TRBV6-5 to TRBJ2-3, with a possible D match to TRBD2 (5 bases). Germline CDR1 MNHEY, CDR2 SVGAGI. V lost 6 bases and J 1 base, leaving 14 bases between the germline ends. There are 15 residues in the CDR3. CDR3 loop: CASRTGVLGTDTQYF. Here the CDR3 DNA reads TGTGCCAGCAGGACCGGGGTTTTAGGCACAGATACGCAGTATTTT.

This clone was recorded once. The chain joins TRBV10-3 to TRBJ1-1; 8 nucleotides match TRBD1. Germline V lookup: CDR1 ENHRY, CDR2 SYGVKD. This CDR3 has 14 residues. Trimming at V came to 3 bases and at J to 4 bases, leaving 4 bases not matched to a gene. CDR3 sequence: CAISDTGGPTEAFF. CDR3 coding DNA: TGTGCCATCAGTGATACAGGGGGTCCCACTGAAGCTTTCTTT.

The chain recombines TRBV5-1 with TRBJ2-3; 12 bases map to TRBD2. Germline trimming cut 3 bases from V and 3 bases from J; bases unmatched to any gene: 5. In germline, CDR1 is SGHRS, CDR2 YFSETQ. The CDR3 is made up of 16 amino acids. The CDR3 sequence: CASSSTTSGGTDTQYF. CDR3 nucleotide sequence: TGCGCCAGCAGCTCTACAACTAGCGGGGGGACAGATACGCAGTATTTT. The variable domain in full, with the rest retrieved from reference TRBV5-1 and TRBJ2-3, is KAGVTQTPRYLIKTRGQQVTLSCSPISGHRSVSWYQQTPGQGLQFLFEYFSETQRNKGNFPGRFSGRQFSNSRSEMNVSTLELGDSALYLCASSSTTSGGTDTQYFGPGTRLTVL.

V gene TRBV11-3 combines with J gene TRBJ2-5; tentative D call: TRBD1 (5 bases). The length of the CDR3 is 15 residues. Germline V gene sequence: CDR1 SGHNT, CDR2 YENEEA. V shed 5 bases and J shed 4 bases, with 17 bases lying between them. As DNA, the CDR3 is TGTGCCAGCAGCCAAGGTCAGGGATTAGGAGAGACCCAGTACTTC. Its translation is CASSQGQGLGETQYF.

The chain recombines TRBV5-1 with TRBJ2-6; TRBD1 is a possible D gene (6 bases). Trimming removed 0 bases from V and 12 bases from J, with 13 bases in between. The CDR3 has 14 residues. Germline V CDR1 and CDR2: SGHRS, YFSETQ. CDR3 sequence (DNA): TGCGCCAGCAGCTTGGAACAGGGTTCCCCCGTCCTGACTTTC. Translating it yields CASSLEQGSPVLTF.

The CDR3 sequence is CASSTGQGSNQPQHF. The CDR3 nucleotides are TGCGCCAGCAGTACTGGACAGGGGAGCAATCAGCCCCAGCATTTT. The rearrangement links TRBV5-1 to TRBJ1-5, with TRBD1 identical over 9 bases. The germline gives CDR1 SGHRS, CDR2 YFSETQ. The ends lost 5 bases at V and 1 base at J; junction bases unmatched: 4. The CDR3 spans 15 residues.

This chain's CDR3 is CASSLWAAGGNQPQHF. DNA of the CDR3: TGTGCCAGCAGCTTATGGGCGGCAGGGGGCAATCAGCCCCAGCATTTT. This rearrangement joins TRBV7-6 to TRBJ1-5, with D tentatively TRBD1 (6 bases). V lost 2 bases to trimming and J lost 2 bases, with 13 bases between them. Germline CDR1 is SGHVS and CDR2 is FNYEAQ. The CDR3 consists of 16 residues.

With respect to this clone: This sample also contains other DNA sequences that code for the same CDR3. The chain links TRBV5-4 to TRBJ2-3; D is perhaps TRBD1 or TRBD2 (7 bases each). The germline V gene encodes CDR1 SGHNT and CDR2 YYREEE (reference sequence). This CDR3 comprises 15 residues. Trimming pared 3 bases from V and 1 base from J, leaving 12 bases between. CDR3 residues: CASSSRGRGTDTQYF. CDR3 coding DNA: TGTGCCAGCAGCTCCAGGGGGAGGGGCACAGATACGCAGTATTTT.

A single count supports this clone. The rearrangement links TRBV2 to TRBJ1-1, with 7 bases identical to TRBD1. There are 17 residues in the CDR3. Germline lookup yields CDR1 SNHLY and CDR2 FYNNEI. Trimming cost V 4 bases and J 0 bases; bases outside gene matches: 11. The CDR3 reads CASSGGGGLGMNTEAFF. The CDR3 coding sequence is TGTGCCAGCAGTGGGGGAGGGGGCCTGGGCATGAACACTGAAGCTTTCTTT.

The chain recombines TRBV11-2 with TRBJ2-7; D gene uncertain. The CDR3 has 15 amino acids. The V end was cut by 5 bases, the J end by 0 bases, with 14 bases between. CDR1 and CDR2 from the germline V gene are SGHAT and FQNNGV. The CDR3 region has the DNA TGTGCCAGCAGCCAACTTGACAAGAGCTCCTACGAGCAGTACTTC. This gives the protein CASSQLDKSSYEQYF.

CDR3 loop: CATSGPVEGGTEAFF. CDR3 in DNA: TGTGCCACCAGCGGGCCCGTTGAGGGGGGGACTGAAGCTTTCTTT. V usage is TRBV15 and J usage is TRBJ1-1; maybe TRBD1 (6 bases). The germline V and J ends were trimmed by 5 bases and 5 bases, with 18 bases remaining between them. Germline-derived CDR1 and CDR2 are LNHNV and YYDKDF (reference sequence). The CDR3 is 15 residues long.

The CDR3 DNA follows: TGTGCCAGCTCACCAAACAGGGTGAGCACAGATACGCAGTATTTT. It encodes CASSPNRVSTDTQYF. This chain connects TRBV18 to TRBJ2-3; perhaps TRBD1 as D (6 bases). Germline V gene sequence: CDR1 KGHSH, CDR2 LQKENI. The CDR3 is 15 residues long. V gave up 2 bases and J gave up 0 bases, with 9 bases separating them.